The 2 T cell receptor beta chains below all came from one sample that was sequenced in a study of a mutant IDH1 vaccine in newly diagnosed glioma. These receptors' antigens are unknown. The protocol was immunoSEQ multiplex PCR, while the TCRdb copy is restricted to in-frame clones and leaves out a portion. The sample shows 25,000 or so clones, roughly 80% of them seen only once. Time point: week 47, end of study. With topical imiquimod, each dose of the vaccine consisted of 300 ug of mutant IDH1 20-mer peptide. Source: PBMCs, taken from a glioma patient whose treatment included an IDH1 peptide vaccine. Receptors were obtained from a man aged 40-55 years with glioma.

The CDR3 reads CASSFDYSETQYF. The CDR3 DNA reads as TGTGCCAGCAGCTTCGACTATTCAGAGACCCAGTACTTC. The V call is TRBV5-6, the J call TRBJ2-5, with D maybe TRBD2 (5 bases). The CDR3 sequence is 13 residues long. V was trimmed by 2 bases and J by 4 bases, leaving 9 bases between them. Germline V gene sequence: CDR1 SGHDT, CDR2 YYEEEE.

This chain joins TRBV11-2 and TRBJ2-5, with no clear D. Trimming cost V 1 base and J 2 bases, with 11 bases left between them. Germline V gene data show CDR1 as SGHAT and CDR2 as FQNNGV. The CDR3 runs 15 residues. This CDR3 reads CASSLGGSSQETQYF. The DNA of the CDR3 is TGTGCCAGCAGCTTAGGCGGCAGTTCACAAGAGACCCAGTACTTC.